This T cell receptor beta chain emerged from a study of blood T cell repertoires in COVID-19 (dated by TCRdb to 2018 to 2021). Broadly, across the study: Collaborator samples came from the United States, Italy and Spain and covered acute and convalescent phases of COVID-19. The prospective study material was composed of cDNA or gDNA derived from T cells, B-cell-depleted T cells, or PBMCs. The dataset comprised deeply sampled blood TCRbeta repertoires from subjects exposed to, actively infected with, or recovered from COVID-19. A freely available public database, intended as a resource for researchers studying the immune response to SARS-CoV-2, is where the repertoires were released. Samples were obtained from the ongoing ImmuneRACE study (first 160 participants) and from 1,254 subjects provided by 6 global collaborators. The sample metadata nearly always contained a de-identified subject ID, COVID-19 status, age in years and sex. HLA class I and class II types, where available, came from metadata supplied by the sample provider rather than from assay-based typing.

The study at large found these results: How much clinical and demographic metadata was included differed by source and by participant, and the metadata was provided uncurated.

One collaborating source in Seattle enrolled patients during active infection and followed them longitudinally through the course of disease. Collaborating institutions collected whole blood in K2EDTA tubes following their own protocols. For TCRbeta analysis, collaborator samples were shipped as frozen whole blood, as isolated PBMCs, or as DNA extracted from either sample type. As encoded in the germline V gene, CDR1 is SGHTA while CDR2 is FQGNSA. Between the V and J ends, shortened by 6 bases and 4 bases respectively, the junction contains 15 bases. The CDR3 holds 14 amino acids from the cysteine to the phenylalanine. The CDR3 DNA has 42 bases and is translated from base 1. The immunoSEQ Assay, a bias-controlled multiplex PCR, was used to amplify TCRbeta CDR3 regions from genomic DNA. As for how the authors treated the data: Within the assay, amplification of reference gene primers was used to estimate how many nucleated cells each sample contained. To quantify the absolute abundance of each unique TCRbeta CDR3 rearrangement, sequence reads were collapsed and filtered. Productive Simpson clonality was computed per sample as the square root of Simpson's diversity index over productive rearrangements. In its TCRdb copy, this immuneACCESS table keeps in-frame sequences only and misses some clones. Where compared with another copy, unresolved V genes explain less than half of these, and the others have no known cause. That table gives V, J and clone size, and the DNA gave D and trimming. For this sample there are a few hundred thousand clones; over 75% appear just once. Around 2.5% of the sample lies in the top ten.

About this clone: It lacks a known antigen. Within one base of it there is no much larger clone, and no base qualities were kept.

The chain is assembled from TRBV7-2 and TRBJ1-1; tentative D gene TRBD1, with 5 bases matching. Specimen: peripheral blood. The sequence was collected from a woman in her 70s with COVID-19, enrolled during active disease. The sequenced DNA: TGTGCCAGCAGGTTTGCGGGGGATTCCACTGAAGCTTTCTTT. This encodes CASRFAGDSTEAFF.